Below, 9 T cell receptor beta chains from the same sample are listed, as sequenced in a study of T cells after posttransplantation cyclophosphamide. A marrow graft followed busulfan-fludarabine conditioning, with cyclophosphamide on days +3 and +4. TCRdb's copy holds only in-frame clones and misses some; the assay was immunoSEQ multiplex PCR. The sample records 7,000 to 10,000 clones, about 83% being singletons. Source: PBMCs, taken after allogeneic stem cell transplant with posttransplant cyclophosphamide. The source of these receptors is a female patient aged 35-55 years who received an allogeneic stem cell transplant from an unrelated donor, was CMV-positive, and had no GVHD. The graft donor may have given rise to some T cells.

The chain combines TRBV5-1 with TRBJ1-5; D is unclear. The germline V and J ends were trimmed by 1 base and 5 bases, with 7 bases remaining between them. CDR1 and CDR2 from the germline V gene are SGHRS and YFSETQ. The CDR3 runs 13 residues. The CDR3 spells CASSLWEDQPQHF. CDR3 nucleotides: TGCGCCAGCAGCTTGTGGGAGGATCAGCCCCAGCATTTT. Full variable domain (outside the CDR3, taken from reference TRBV5-1 and TRBJ1-5): KAGVTQTPRYLIKTRGQQVTLSCSPISGHRSVSWYQQTPGQGLQFLFEYFSETQRNKGNFPGRFSGRQFSNSRSEMNVSTLELGDSALYLCASSLWEDQPQHFGDGTRLSIL.

This clone came up once. The V and J genes are TRBV6-6 and TRBJ1-1; possibly TRBD1 for D (5 bases). The CDR3 covers 14 residues. V shed 2 bases and J shed 3 bases, with 10 bases lying between them. The germline V gene encodes CDR1 MNHNY and CDR2 SVGAGI (reference sequence). The CDR3 protein is CASSYSGADTEAFF. CDR3 in DNA: TGTGCCAGCAGTTACAGTGGGGCCGACACTGAAGCTTTCTTT.

V gene TRBV7-8 combines with J gene TRBJ1-1, with D unresolved. This CDR3 is 15 amino acids long. From germline, CDR1 is SGHVS and CDR2 FQNEAQ. The V and J ends lost 5 bases and 6 bases respectively, with 19 bases between them. CDR3 in amino acids: CASSKRPPEYAEAFF. DNA for the CDR3: TGTGCCAGCAGCAAGAGGCCCCCAGAATACGCTGAAGCTTTCTTT. Using reference TRBV7-8 and TRBJ1-1 for the parts outside the CDR3, the full variable domain is GAGVSQSPRYKVAKRGQDVALRCDPISGHVSLFWYQQALGQGPEFLTYFQNEAQLDKSGLPSDRFFAERPEGSVSTLKIQRTQQEDSAVYLCASSKRPPEYAEAFFGQGTRLTVV.

The gene calls are TRBV9 and TRBJ2-5, with D perhaps TRBD1 (6 bases). The germline V gene has CDR1 SGDLS and CDR2 YYNGEE. V was trimmed by 3 bases and J by 5 bases, leaving 17 bases between them. The CDR3 sequence is 15 residues long. The CDR3 spells CASSARQAPGETQYF. In DNA, the CDR3 is TGTGCCAGCAGCGCCCGACAGGCCCCGGGTGAGACCCAGTACTTC.

This clone was observed a handful of times. The J gene is TRBJ1-1, the V gene TRBV14; TRBD1 agrees at 7 bases. Germline V gene data show CDR1 as SGHDN and CDR2 as FVKESK. The ends lost 4 bases at V and 2 bases at J; junction bases unmatched: 10. The CDR3 length is 16 residues. CDR3 region: CASSPRDSYVNTEAFF. The CDR3 DNA reads TGTGCCAGCAGCCCAAGGGACAGTTATGTTAACACTGAAGCTTTCTTT.

The genes are TRBV30 and TRBJ1-4; D is uncertain. The CDR3 runs to 16 residues. Trimming stripped 2 bases from V and 4 bases from J, with 17 bases between. Per the germline V gene, CDR1 is GTSNPN and CDR2 is SVGIG (reference sequence). CDR3 in amino acids: CAWSLLEDGLNEKLFF. The CDR3 DNA sequence: TGTGCCTGGAGTCTTCTCGAGGACGGACTTAATGAAAAACTGTTTTTT.

The chain carries TRBV4-3 and TRBJ2-1; 7 bases map to TRBD2. Germline assignment: CDR1 LGHNA and CDR2 YSLEER. The trim removed 0 bases at V and 0 bases at J, leaving 2 bases unmatched. This CDR3 has 16 residues. The CDR3 DNA sequence: TGCGCCAGCAGCCAAGATGGCGGGAGCTCCTACAATGAGCAGTTCTTC. Residues: CASSQDGGSSYNEQFF.

The chain combines TRBV6-1 with TRBJ2-7; D gene unclear. Germline CDR1 reads MNHNS; CDR2 reads SASEGT. This CDR3 has 11 amino acids. V was shortened by 4 bases and J by 5 bases, with 6 bases between the two germline ends. The CDR3 bases are TGTGCCAGCAGTGTCCATCACGAGCAGTACTTC. It yields the protein CASSVHHEQYF.

The chain recombines TRBV2 with TRBJ1-5; 11 nucleotides align to TRBD1. Germline V lookup: CDR1 SNHLY, CDR2 FYNNEI. The CDR3 is 14 amino acids. The V and J ends lost 4 bases and 9 bases, in that order; junction bases with no gene match: 5. The CDR3 spells CASSGTGGIGPQHF. The CDR3 DNA reads as TGTGCCAGCAGTGGGACAGGGGGCATCGGGCCCCAGCATTTT.